This is a list of T cell receptor beta chains from one sample in a study of cytomegalovirus exposure and HLA in healthy donors. Clones were read by immunoSEQ multiplex PCR, and TCRdb kept only the in-frame ones, dropping some. The table shows roughly 220,000 clones, with approximately 78% occurring only once. The specimen was PBMCs. These receptors all come from a woman between 40 and 55 years old in good health and CMV-seronegative. CDR3s include the opening cysteine and the closing phenylalanine or tryptophan. D genes are given only for firm matches. Where a row states a size, it is once, few, many or the class of an expanded clone; other rows omit it.

j_gene | abundance | v_gene | d_gene | CDR3nt | CDR3aa
TRBJ1-1 | NA | TRBV28 | NA | TGTGCCAGCAGTTTAGGCGGGGTAATGAACACTGAAGCTTTCTTT | CASSLGGVMNTEAFF
TRBJ2-7 | NA | TRBV28 | NA | TGTGCCAGCAGTGCTTACAGGGTGATACACTTC | CASSAYRVIHF
TRBJ2-5 | few | TRBV5-1 | TRBD2 | TGCGCCAGCAGCGCTGGACTAGCGGACCTCAGGGGGGCCCAGTACTTC | CASSAGLADLRGAQYF
TRBJ2-1 | NA | TRBV2 | TRBD1 | TGTGCCAGCGGGGGACAGGGGGACGGTGGATGGTTCTTC | CASGGQGDGGWFF
TRBJ2-5 | NA | TRBV4-1 | NA | TGCGCCAGCAGCCAAGTTTCCGTACAAGAGACCCAGTACTTC | CASSQVSVQETQYF
TRBJ1-1 | few | TRBV7-9 | TRBD1 | TGTGCCAGCAGCGTGGGACAGGAAGAAGCTTTCTTT | CASSVGQEEAFF
TRBJ2-3 | NA | TRBV9 | NA | TGTGCCAGCAGCCCAACCCCTTCTAGGGAGGGCACAGATACGCAGTATTTT | CASSPTPSREGTDTQYF
TRBJ1-2 | NA | TRBV25-1 | NA | TGTGCCAGCAGTGAATACGGGGGGCAGTATGGCTACACCTTC | CASSEYGGQYGYTF
TRBJ2-2 | once | TRBV28 | NA | TGTGCCAGCAGTTTATCATCGACAGTGAACACCGGGGAGCTGTTTTTT | CASSLSSTVNTGELFF
TRBJ2-5 | NA | TRBV6-1 | NA | TGTGCCCAGGGAGGAGGCATGGGAGAGACCCAGTACTTC | CAQGGGMGETQYF
TRBJ2-1 | once | TRBV6-4 | NA | TGTGCCAGCAGTGACGGGAGTGGTGGCAATGAGCAGTTCTTC | CASSDGSGGNEQFF
TRBJ1-1 | once | TRBV19 | NA | TGTGCCAGTATCCCCAGGGCCAGTATGAACACTGAAGCTTTCTTT | CASIPRASMNTEAFF
TRBJ2-7 | NA | TRBV7-9 | NA | TGTGCCAGCAGCTTAGCGGTAGGGGTCCTCTACGAGCAGTACTTC | CASSLAVGVLYEQYF
TRBJ2-1 | NA | TRBV9 | TRBD2 | TGTGCCAGCAGCTCACGGACTAGCGGGAGGTCCAATGAGCAGTTCTTC | CASSSRTSGRSNEQFF
TRBJ2-1 | NA | TRBV27 | TRBD2 | TGTGCCAGCAGTTCGACTAGCGGGAGTGCGGATGAGCAGTTCTTC | CASSSTSGSADEQFF
TRBJ2-5 | NA | TRBV5-4 | NA | TGTGCCAGCAGCCCGGAGAGAGAGACCCAGTACTTC | CASSPERETQYF
TRBJ1-3 | NA | TRBV30 | NA | TGTGCCTGGAGTATGATGACAGCTGGAAACACCATATATTTT | CAWSMMTAGNTIYF
TRBJ1-2 | NA | TRBV18 | NA | TGTGCCAGCTCCCCGGGAGATAACTATGGCTACACCTTC | CASSPGDNYGYTF
TRBJ2-7 | NA | TRBV30 | TRBD2 | TGTGCCTGGAGTCGGGCTAGCGGGCCCGGCGACGAGCAGTACTTC | CAWSRASGPGDEQYF
TRBJ2-1 | NA | TRBV30 | TRBD2 | TGTGCCTGGAGTGTACTGGCTAGCGGGATCTACAATGAGCAGTTCTTC | CAWSVLASGIYNEQFF
TRBJ2-5 | NA | TRBV5-5 | NA | TGTGCCAGCAGCTTAACCGTCAGGGGTGGGGAAGAGACCCAGTACTTC | CASSLTVRGGEETQYF
TRBJ2-1 | NA | TRBV5-4 | TRBD2 | TGTGCCAGCAGCTTTAAACTAGCGGGAGTAAATGAGCAGTTCTTC | CASSFKLAGVNEQFF
TRBJ2-7 | NA | TRBV5-1 | NA | TGCGCCAGCAGTACCCGCGGGCTACCAAAATCCTACGAGCAGTACTTC | CASSTRGLPKSYEQYF
TRBJ1-1 | NA | TRBV10-3 | TRBD1 | TGTGCCATCAGTCAAGACAGGGGGAACACTGAAGCTTTCTTT | CAISQDRGNTEAFF
TRBJ2-3 | NA | TRBV27 | TRBD1 | TGTGCCAGCAGTTCCAAAGGACAGGGGTTCTTCCCAGATACGCAGTATTTT | CASSSKGQGFFPDTQYF
TRBJ1-2 | NA | TRBV28 | NA | TGTGCCAGCAGCGAAGGACAGCACTATGGCTACACCTTC | CASSEGQHYGYTF
TRBJ1-1 | few | TRBV9 | NA | TGTGCCAGCAGTACAGGGAACACTGAAGCTTTCTTT | CASSTGNTEAFF
TRBJ1-2 | NA | TRBV5-1 | NA | TGCGCCAGCAGCCGCCGGGGGGGGCGAGACTATGGCTACACCTTC | CASSRRGGRDYGYTF
TRBJ1-3 | NA | TRBV30 | NA | TGTGCCTGGGCTCCGGACAGCTCTGGAAACACCATATATTTT | CAWAPDSSGNTIYF